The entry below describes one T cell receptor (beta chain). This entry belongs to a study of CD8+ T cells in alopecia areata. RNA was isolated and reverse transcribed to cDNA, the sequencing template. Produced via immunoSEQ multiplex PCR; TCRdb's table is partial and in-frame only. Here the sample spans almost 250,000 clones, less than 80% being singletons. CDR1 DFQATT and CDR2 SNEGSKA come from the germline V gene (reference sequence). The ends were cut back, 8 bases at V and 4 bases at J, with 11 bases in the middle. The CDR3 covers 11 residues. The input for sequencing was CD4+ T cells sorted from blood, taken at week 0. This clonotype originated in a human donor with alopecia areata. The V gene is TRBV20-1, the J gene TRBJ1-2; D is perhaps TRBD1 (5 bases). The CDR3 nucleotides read TGCAGTCCCCGGGGCCTCTATGGCTACACCTTC. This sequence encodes CSPRGLYGYTF.